Listed here are 30 T cell receptor beta chains from one sample, sequenced in a study of T-cell reconstitution after alpha-beta-depleted transplantation in children. Unique molecular identifiers were used in preparing the TCRbeta library. TCRdb called the PCR reads again in MiXCR, with one record for every CDR3 protein. The table records a few hundred thousand distinct CDR3 sequences, 27% of them present only once. The sequences come from PBMCs, collected before TCRalphabeta/CD19-depleted stem cell transplant. The source of these receptors is a boy younger than two with Wiskott-Aldrich syndrome, due to receive a stem cell transplant.

CDR3 sequence: CASSFDPLAGVSYEQYF. In nucleotides, the CDR3 is TGCGCCAGCAGCTTCGACCCACTAGCGGGAGTGTCTTACGAGCAGTACTTC. The J gene is TRBJ2-7, the V gene TRBV5-1, with 11 bases aligning to TRBD2. Per the germline V gene, CDR1 is SGHRS and CDR2 is YFSETQ. V shed 2 bases and J 4 bases; nucleotides not matched to a gene: 11. This CDR3 spans 17 amino acids.

This clonotype was observed a few times. V and J are TRBV27 and TRBJ2-2; D gene uncertain. The length of the CDR3 is 15 residues. The germline V gene encodes CDR1 MNHEY and CDR2 SMNVEV (reference sequence). Deletions cut 6 bases from V and 6 bases from J, with 17 bases between. This CDR3 reads CASSSIPTSPGELFF. The CDR3 nucleotides read TGTGCCAGCAGCTCTATTCCAACCTCTCCCGGGGAGCTGTTTTTT.

V usage is TRBV6-5 and J usage is TRBJ2-7; D may be TRBD2 (6 bases). This CDR3 is built from 18 residues. V lost 2 bases and J lost 5, with 25 bases in between. The V gene's germline CDR1 is MNHEY and CDR2 SVGAGI. CDR3 region: CASSYHGSSRAPYDEQYF. In nucleotides, the CDR3 is TGTGCCAGCAGTTACCACGGGAGTAGTAGAGCTCCCTATGACGAGCAGTACTTC.

CDR3 nucleotide sequence: TGTGCCAGCTCATCAACCCTAGCGGGAGGTTTCAATGAGCAGTTCTTC. As protein: CASSSTLAGGFNEQFF. This chain links TRBV18 with TRBJ2-1; 11 bases are a match to TRBD2. Germline assignment: CDR1 KGHSH and CDR2 LQKENI. V was pared by 5 bases and J by 6 bases, with 9 bases of the junction left unmatched. The CDR3 spans 16 residues. The full variable domain, its missing parts supplied by reference TRBV18 and TRBJ2-1, is NAGVMQNPRHLVRRRGQEARLRCSPMKGHSHVYWYRQLPEEGLKFMVYLQKENIIDESGMPKERFSAEFPKEGPSILRIQQVVRGDSAAYFCASSSTLAGGFNEQFFGPGTRLTVL.

The J gene is TRBJ1-2, the V gene TRBV3-1; 9 bases agree with TRBD1. Germline V gene data show CDR1 as LGHDT and CDR2 as YNNKEL (reference sequence). Losses at the gene ends were 1 base for V and 8 bases for J; bases not matched to a gene: 5. The CDR3 runs to 14 residues. Here the CDR3 reads CASSQAYRGRGYTF. The CDR3, as DNA: TGTGCCAGCAGCCAAGCTTACAGGGGGCGAGGCTACACCTTC.

The V call is TRBV4-2, the J call TRBJ2-3; 14 nucleotides line up with TRBD2. CDR3 size: 21 residues. Germline CDR1 reads LGHNA; CDR2 reads YNFKEQ. Trimming at V came to 8 bases and at J to 0 bases, leaving 19 bases not matched to a gene. The CDR3: CASSPKPGLAGAWGSTDTQYF. CDR3 coding DNA: TGTGCCAGCTCTCCGAAGCCGGGACTAGCGGGAGCTTGGGGTAGCACAGATACGCAGTATTTT.

V is TRBV14 and J is TRBJ2-7; D gene uncertain. The length of the CDR3 is 14 residues. The germline V gene has CDR1 SGHDN and CDR2 FVKESK. V was trimmed by 0 bases and J by 4 bases, leaving 10 bases between them. CDR3 sequence: CASSQENGYYEQYF. CDR3 in DNA: TGTGCCAGCAGCCAAGAAAACGGATATTACGAGCAGTACTTC.

This clonotype was seen only a few times. V and J are TRBV4-1 and TRBJ2-7; D perhaps matches TRBD1 (6 bases). This CDR3 has 16 residues. Per germline, CDR1 MGHRA and CDR2 YSYEKL. Trimming removed 4 bases at V and 3 bases at J, with 19 bases between. CDR3 loop: CASSPPTQGLFYEQYF. The CDR3 DNA reads as TGCGCCAGCAGCCCCCCCACACAGGGCCTTTTCTACGAGCAGTACTTC.

The genes are TRBV6-5 and TRBJ1-2; possible D gene TRBD1, 5 bases. The germline V and J ends were trimmed by 4 bases and 10 bases, with 19 bases remaining between them. This CDR3 comprises 14 residues. Germline V lookup: CDR1 MNHEY, CDR2 SVGAGI. The CDR3 DNA is TGTGCCAGCAGTTCTGGACATCCTAGGAGCCCCTACACCTTC. It is translated as CASSSGHPRSPYTF.

This clonotype was seen only a few times. The V call is TRBV5-1, the J call TRBJ2-7; D is undetermined. Germline loops: CDR1 SGHRS, CDR2 YFSETQ. The CDR3 contains 14 residues. V lost 6 bases and J 5 bases, leaving 18 bases between the germline ends. The CDR3: CASKLRPPGNEQYF. CDR3 DNA: TGCGCCAGCAAACTAAGACCTCCGGGCAACGAGCAGTACTTC.

This clonotype was observed many times. The V gene is TRBV25-1, the J gene TRBJ1-4; D is unclear. The V end was cut by 5 bases, the J end by 8 bases, with 9 bases between. The CDR3 loop spans 12 amino acids. Germline V lookup: CDR1 MGHDK, CDR2 SYGVNS. This CDR3 reads CASSTGGEKLFF. Written as DNA, the CDR3 is TGTGCCAGCAGTACGGGAGGCGAAAAACTGTTTTTT.

The chain links TRBV5-1 to TRBJ2-1; perhaps TRBD1 as D (6 bases). Trimming removed 0 bases at V and 4 bases at J, with 14 bases between. This CDR3 region has 16 residues. Germline CDR1 and CDR2: SGHRS and YFSETQ. CDR3 coding DNA: TGCGCCAGCAGCTTGGAATCTGACAGGTTATACAATGAGCAGTTCTTC. Protein sequence: CASSLESDRLYNEQFF.

The chain is built from TRBV28 and TRBJ1-1, with 9 positions matching TRBD1. CDR1 MDHEN and CDR2 SYDVKM come from the germline V gene. The CDR3 runs to 15 residues. The ends lost 5 bases at V and 4 bases at J; junction bases unmatched: 8. This CDR3 reads CASSPAGTGFTEAFF. The CDR3 bases are TGTGCCAGCAGTCCCGCCGGGACAGGGTTCACTGAAGCTTTCTTT. The entire variable domain, with the rest obtained from reference TRBV28 and TRBJ1-1, is as follows: DVKVTQSSRYLVKRTGEKVFLECVQDMDHENMFWYRQDPGLGLRLIYFSYDVKMKEKGDIPEGYSVSREKKERFSLILESASTNQTSMYLCASSPAGTGFTEAFFGQGTRLTVV.

CDR3 sequence: CASSPLASGELFF. The CDR3 bases are TGTGCCAGCAGTCCCCTTGCATCCGGGGAGCTGTTTTTT. J is TRBJ2-2 and V is TRBV12-3 or TRBV12-4; D not certain. The CDR3 is 13 amino acids. The V gene lost 5 bases and the J gene lost 6 bases, with 10 bases spanning the gap.

This clonotype was found a few times. J is TRBJ2-1 and V is TRBV7-9; tentatively, D is TRBD1 (5 bases). V was cut by 3 bases and J by 3 bases, with 12 bases left in between. Germline CDR1 is SEHNR and CDR2 is FQNEAQ (reference sequence). The CDR3 extends over 15 amino acids. This CDR3 reads CASSLGLVDYNEQFF. CDR3 nucleotides: TGTGCCAGCAGCTTGGGGCTAGTAGACTACAATGAGCAGTTCTTC.

This clonotype occurred a few times. V is TRBV11-2 and J is TRBJ2-5; unclear D gene. Germline CDR1 is SGHAT and CDR2 is FQNNGV. Trimming shortened V by 0 bases and J by 7 bases, and 9 bases separated the two germline ends. The CDR3 covers 13 residues. The CDR3 loop reads CASSLDSRRTQYF. CDR3 nucleotides: TGTGCCAGCAGCTTAGACTCTCGCCGGACCCAGTACTTC.

The rearrangement uses TRBV7-2 and TRBJ2-5, with D perhaps TRBD2 (6 bases). V shed 8 bases and J shed 3 bases, with 16 bases lying between them. CDR1 and CDR2 (germline): SGHTA, FQGNSA. This CDR3 has 14 residues. DNA for the CDR3: TGTGCCAGCGGCTACCTAGCGCACAAAGAGACCCAGTACTTC. This translates into CASGYLAHKETQYF.

The rearrangement joins TRBV5-1 to TRBJ1-1; 12 bases map to TRBD1. The V gene end was trimmed by 7 bases and the J gene end by 4 bases; junction bases not matched to a gene: 14. The CDR3 runs to 17 residues. Looked up from germline, CDR1 is SGHRS and CDR2 is YFSETQ. CDR3 nucleotide sequence: TGCGCCAGCTCACCTCTCGGGACAGGGGGCACGGGCACTGAAGCTTTCTTT. Translation: CASSPLGTGGTGTEAFF.

The chain has TRBV4-2 and TRBJ2-3, with 11 positions matching TRBD2. The length of the CDR3 is 17 residues. The ends lost 4 bases at V and 4 bases at J; junction bases unmatched: 10. Germline-derived CDR1 and CDR2 are LGHNA and YNFKEQ. The DNA for the CDR3 is TGTGCCAGCAGCCCATTCGTAACTAGCGGGAGTGCAGATACGCAGTATTTT. Translating gives CASSPFVTSGSADTQYF.

The J gene is TRBJ2-7, the V gene TRBV5-1; D uncertain. Trimming shortened V by 4 bases and J by 1 base, and 9 bases separated the two germline ends. Germline V gene data show CDR1 as SGHRS and CDR2 as YFSETQ. The CDR3 is 13 amino acids. In nucleotides, the CDR3 is TGCGCCAGCAGCGTCACAGTATCCTACGAGCAGTACTTC. Translation gives CASSVTVSYEQYF.

The chain carries TRBV29-1 and TRBJ2-7; D is possibly TRBD1 (5 bases). Germline V gives CDR1 SQVTM, CDR2 ANQGSEA. CDR3 length: 13 amino acids. Trimming took off 3 bases at V and 3 bases at J, with 12 bases between the two ends. In DNA form, the CDR3 reads TGCAGCGTTGACTCTCGAGACAGCTACGAGCAGTACTTC. This translates into CSVDSRDSYEQYF.

This clonotype was observed a few times. J is TRBJ2-7 and V is TRBV2; TRBD1 aligns across 9 bases. The V and J ends lost 5 bases and 4 bases, in that order; junction bases with no gene match: 6. The germline V gene encodes CDR1 SNHLY and CDR2 FYNNEI. CDR3 size: 14 residues. The CDR3 region is CASSSETGGYEQYF. CDR3 sequence (DNA): TGTGCCAGCAGTTCAGAGACAGGGGGGTACGAGCAGTACTTC.

The chain couples TRBV4-1 to TRBJ2-1, with 13 bases aligning to TRBD2. Germline CDR1 MGHRA, CDR2 YSYEKL. V lost 4 bases and J lost 8; bases outside the gene matches: 5. The CDR3 loop spans 15 amino acids. The CDR3 region is CASSLGTSGIYEQFF. The CDR3 DNA sequence: TGCGCCAGCAGCCTTGGGACTAGCGGGATTTATGAGCAGTTCTTC.

This clonotype has more than one count but fewer than ten. The chain employs TRBV12-3 or TRBV12-4 and TRBJ2-7; unclear D gene. Trimming pared 3 bases from V and 3 bases from J, leaving 21 bases between. There are 17 residues in the CDR3. The chain's CDR3 is CASSFGSGRVRIYEQYF. In nucleotides, the CDR3 is TGTGCCAGCAGTTTTGGGTCAGGTAGGGTGAGGATCTACGAGCAGTACTTC.

The chain has TRBV20-1 and TRBJ2-3; tentative D call: TRBD2 (6 bases). The CDR3 covers 13 residues. Germline V lookup: CDR1 DFQATT, CDR2 SNEGSKA (reference sequence). The V end was cut by 3 bases, the J end by 6 bases, with 13 bases between. The CDR3 loop is CSASGSSGDTQYF. The CDR3 DNA reads TGCAGTGCTAGCGGGAGCTCGGGGGATACGCAGTATTTT.

This clonotype was picked up a small number of times. The chain combines TRBV5-1 with TRBJ2-5; 13 positions match TRBD2. With 4 bases clipped from V and 0 bases from J, the junction kept 6 bases outside the gene matches. Germline V gives CDR1 SGHRS, CDR2 YFSETQ. The CDR3 contains 17 residues. This CDR3 reads CASSPGLAGDYQETQYF. In DNA form, the CDR3 reads TGCGCCAGCAGCCCTGGACTAGCGGGAGATTACCAAGAGACCCAGTACTTC. Full variable domain (missing parts from reference TRBV5-1 and TRBJ2-5): KAGVTQTPRYLIKTRGQQVTLSCSPISGHRSVSWYQQTPGQGLQFLFEYFSETQRNKGNFPGRFSGRQFSNSRSEMNVSTLELGDSALYLCASSPGLAGDYQETQYFGPGTRLLVL.

In its sample, this clonotype was seen a few times. At one boundary the junction diverges from the germline segment, which might be a read error. V usage is TRBV5-1 and J usage is TRBJ2-1; 9 positions match TRBD2. CDR1 is SGHRS, CDR2 YFSETQ, per germline. The CDR3 runs to 15 residues. The CDR3 here is CASSLGLAENNEQFF. The CDR3 DNA sequence: TGCGCCAGCAGCTTGGGACTAGCGGAGAACAATGAGCAGTTCTTT.

The table lists this clonotype with a few counts. This rearrangement joins TRBV19 to TRBJ2-7; D is undetermined. The CDR3 is made up of 11 amino acids. Trimming cost V 5 bases and J 6 bases, with 8 bases left between them. CDR1 LNHDA and CDR2 SQIVND come from the germline V gene (reference sequence). CDR3 sequence (DNA): TGTGCCAGTAGTCAAAAGGGCGAGCAGTACTTC. Translation gives CASSQKGEQYF.

This chain connects TRBV5-1 to TRBJ2-7; TRBD1 or TRBD2 may be the D gene (5 bases each). Per germline, CDR1 SGHRS and CDR2 YFSETQ. The CDR3 is 15 amino acids. V was cut by 5 bases and J by 4 bases, with 19 bases left in between. Here the CDR3 reads CASSRYQWGSYEQYF. The DNA of the CDR3 is TGCGCCAGCAGTCGTTATCAGTGGGGGTCGTACGAGCAGTACTTC. The whole variable domain, remainder taken from reference TRBV5-1 and TRBJ2-7, is KAGVTQTPRYLIKTRGQQVTLSCSPISGHRSVSWYQQTPGQGLQFLFEYFSETQRNKGNFPGRFSGRQFSNSRSEMNVSTLELGDSALYLCASSRYQWGSYEQYFGPGTRLTVT.

In DNA, the CDR3 is TGTGCCAGCAGCGTAGGGACAGGGCCTCACTACGAGCAGTACTTC. Protein sequence: CASSVGTGPHYEQYF. V is TRBV9 and J is TRBJ2-7; 8 bases fit TRBD1. J lost 3 bases, V lost 0 bases, and 5 bases had no gene match. CDR1 and CDR2 from the germline V gene are SGDLS and YYNGEE. CDR3 length: 15 residues.